Listed here are 12 T cell receptor beta chains from one sample, sequenced in a study of cytomegalovirus exposure and HLA in healthy donors. Sequencing was performed with immunoSEQ multiplex PCR; in TCRdb, only in-frame clones are kept and a portion is missing. The sample carries 75,000 to 90,000 clones, 90% to 96% recorded once. The material sequenced was PBMCs. The receptors derive from a man between 18 and 29 years old in good health and CMV-seropositive.

The chain joins TRBV5-4 to TRBJ2-2; D might be TRBD1 (6 bases). Germline V gene data show CDR1 as SGHNT and CDR2 as YYREEE (reference sequence). V lost 5 bases and J lost 9, with 11 bases in between. The CDR3 is made up of 12 amino acids. The CDR3 DNA follows: TGTGCCAGCAGGGTGGGGGCCAGGGAGCTGTTTTTT. Translating gives CASRVGARELFF.

The chain has TRBV5-6 and TRBJ1-4; 9 bases fit TRBD1. The germline gives CDR1 SGHDT, CDR2 YYEEEE. The CDR3 is 15 residues long. Unmatched junction bases numbered 2, after V lost 0 bases and J lost 5 bases. CDR3 region: CASSLGDRENEKLFF. As DNA, the CDR3 is TGTGCCAGCAGCTTGGGGGACAGGGAAAATGAAAAACTGTTTTTT.

V usage is TRBV5-1 and J usage is TRBJ1-2; D is perhaps TRBD1 (6 bases). Germline V lookup: CDR1 SGHRS, CDR2 YFSETQ. The CDR3 is 17 residues long. V lost 5 bases and J lost 6, with 26 bases in between. The CDR3 region is CASRSHYWRGAEDGYTF. As DNA, the CDR3 is TGCGCCAGCAGATCCCATTATTGGCGGGGGGCGGAGGATGGCTACACCTTC.

The rearrangement uses TRBV11-1 and TRBJ1-2; 11 bases are shared with TRBD1. CDR3 size: 14 residues. Germline loops: CDR1 SGHAT, CDR2 FQDESV (reference sequence). J gave up 8 bases and V 4 bases, and 6 bases lay outside the gene matches. CDR3 residues: CASSSDRGRKGYTF. DNA of the CDR3: TGTGCCAGCAGCTCGGACAGGGGGCGAAAGGGCTACACCTTC.

The chain employs TRBV27 and TRBJ1-5; no clear D. The CDR3 length is 13 residues. With 4 bases removed from V and 1 base from J, the gap between germline ends came to 5 bases. Germline lookup yields CDR1 MNHEY and CDR2 SMNVEV (reference sequence). CDR3 sequence reads: CASSSQSNQPQHF. The CDR3 DNA follows: TGTGCCAGCAGTTCCCAGAGCAATCAGCCCCAGCATTTT.

The chain employs TRBV6-5 and TRBJ1-1; 8 bases agree with TRBD1. CDR3 size: 14 residues. CDR1 is MNHEY and CDR2 is SVGAGI in the germline V gene. With 4 bases clipped from V and 1 base from J, the junction kept 2 bases outside the gene matches. CDR3 bases: TGTGCCAGCAGTTCCGGACAGGGGAACACTGAAGCTTTCTTT. Translating it yields CASSSGQGNTEAFF.

This sequence joins TRBV2 and TRBJ2-7; no clear D. Trimming left V 5 bases short and J 4 bases short, with 15 bases between. CDR3 length: 14 residues. Germline assignment: CDR1 SNHLY and CDR2 FYNNEI. Written as DNA, the CDR3 is TGTGCCAGCAGTCTTATCTATACCTTGTACGAGCAGTACTTC. This translates into CASSLIYTLYEQYF.

The gene calls are TRBV5-1 and TRBJ1-3; D unresolved. This CDR3 spans 17 amino acids. Trimming shortened V by 8 bases and J by 2 bases, and 23 bases separated the two germline ends. The germline gives CDR1 SGHRS, CDR2 YFSETQ. The CDR3 region is CASSPLLGVETGNTIYF. The CDR3 nucleotides read TGCGCCAGTTCACCCTTATTGGGCGTTGAAACTGGAAACACCATATATTTT.

This chain links TRBV5-1 with TRBJ1-1, with TRBD1 as a possible D gene (5 bases). This CDR3 is 15 amino acids long. CDR1 is SGHRS, CDR2 YFSETQ, per germline. The ends were cut back, 0 bases at V and 0 bases at J, with 9 bases in the middle. CDR3 amino acids: CASSLESGLNTEAFF. The CDR3 bases are TGCGCCAGCAGCTTGGAATCAGGGCTGAACACTGAAGCTTTCTTT.

This clone was found once. The J gene is TRBJ2-1, the V gene TRBV18; 10 nucleotides line up with TRBD2. Germline CDR1 is KGHSH and CDR2 is LQKENI. The trim removed 3 bases at V and 5 bases at J, leaving 19 bases unmatched. The CDR3 extends over 20 amino acids. The CDR3 DNA sequence: TGTGCCAGCTCACCCAGGACTAGCGGACCTTTTCGTCTCAGGGACAATGAGCAGTTCTTC. It codes for CASSPRTSGPFRLRDNEQFF.

The V and J genes are TRBV6-1 and TRBJ2-7; 11 positions agree with TRBD2. The CDR3 consists of 16 residues. V was clipped by 3 bases and J by 1 base; unmatched bases: 5. The germline V gene encodes CDR1 MNHNS and CDR2 SASEGT. CDR3 coding DNA: TGTGCCAGCAGTGATTTGGGACTAGCGGTATCCTACGAGCAGTACTTC. Its translation is CASSDLGLAVSYEQYF.

A single count supports this clone. Written as DNA, the CDR3 is TGTGCCAGCAGTGTACGACTAGCGGGAGTGGACGAGCAGTACTTC. Protein: CASSVRLAGVDEQYF. The chain carries TRBV6-1 and TRBJ2-7; 12 bases are a match to TRBD2. CDR3 length: 15 amino acids. Germline CDR1 reads MNHNS; CDR2 reads SASEGT. V shed 4 bases and J 5 bases; nucleotides not matched to a gene: 6.